One sample yielded the 27 T cell receptor beta chains listed below, sequenced in a study of T cells in women clearing cervical HPV infection. Data came from immunoSEQ multiplex PCR; TCRdb stores just in-frame clones and leaves some out. The record lists 25,000 to 35,000 clones, of which the ten most abundant hold 20% to 25%. Sequenced input: blood buffy coat. The origin of the receptors is a woman aged 18 to 75 with a cervical HPV16 infection that either progressed to CIN3+ or cleared (not recorded which).

On this clone itself: The CDR3 end lies 3 residues beyond the end of the read and is filled in from the germline J gene. The J gene is TRBJ2-5, the V gene TRBV4-1, with TRBD1 matching over 9 bases. Germline V gene sequence: CDR1 MGHRA, CDR2 YSYEKL. The CDR3 is 15 residues long. V dropped 1 base and J dropped 2; count of bases not matched to a gene: 2. CDR3 sequence: CASSQGDREQETQYF. The sequenced CDR3 bases are TGCGCCAGCAGCCAAGGGGACAGGGAGCAAGAGACC.

On this clone: The CDR3 extends 3 residues past the end of the read, so its final part is completed from the germline J gene. The rearrangement joins TRBV20-1 to TRBJ2-5; 11 bases match TRBD2. The CDR3 is 17 amino acids. Trimming at V came to 0 bases and at J to 2 bases, leaving 8 bases not matched to a gene. Germline CDR1 and CDR2: DFQATT and SNEGSKA (reference sequence). The CDR3 spells CSARDRVAGGRQETQYF. The CDR3 DNA, read in part, is TGCAGTGCTAGAGATCGGGTAGCGGGAGGGAGACAAGAGACC.

Note on this clone: The CDR3 end is not reached by the read, which stops 3 residues before it; the germline J gene fills it in. V and J are TRBV30 and TRBJ1-6, with TRBD1 identical over 9 bases. V lost 6 bases, J lost 8 bases, and 8 bases stayed unmatched. The CDR3 is 14 residues long. CDR1 is GTSNPN, CDR2 SVGIG, per germline (reference sequence). The sequenced CDR3 bases are TGTGCCTGTTTGATACAGGGGGCTCATTCACCC. Its translation: CACLIQGAHSP. The full CDR3 is CACLIQGAHSPLHF.

Comments on this clone: The read finishes 3 residues shy of the CDR3 end, and the germline J gene is used to complete it. The chain combines TRBV7-8 with TRBJ2-1; D unclear. Trimming cost V 4 bases and J 1 base, with 14 bases left between them. Looked up from germline, CDR1 is SGHVS and CDR2 is FQNEAQ. This CDR3 has 16 residues. The sequenced CDR3 bases are TGTGCCAGCAGCTCGTCCCAGCAAGGGTCCTACAATGAG. This gives the protein CASSSSQQGSYNE. The whole CDR3 is CASSSSQQGSYNEQFF.

As to this clone: The CDR3 end falls 3 residues outside the read, so it is completed with the germline J gene. This chain links TRBV20-1 with TRBJ1-1; 9 bases align to TRBD1. The CDR3 contains 14 residues. The germline V gene has CDR1 DFQATT and CDR2 SNEGSKA (reference sequence). Incomplete CDR3 DNA: TGCAGTGCTAGAGAAATACAGGGGGCCTTTACA. This gives the protein CSAREIQGAFT. The CDR3 in its entirety is CSAREIQGAFTAFF.

For this clone: The sequenced fragment ends 3 residues before the CDR3 boundary, so the rest is inferred from the germline J gene. V and J are TRBV18 and TRBJ1-2; 8 positions match TRBD1. V lost 5 bases to trimming and J lost 3 bases; unmatched junction nucleotides: 2. Germline CDR1 is KGHSH and CDR2 is LQKENI. CDR3 length: 13 amino acids. The CDR3 here is CASSIQGDYGYTF. The sequenced part of the CDR3 DNA is TGTGCCAGCTCAATACAGGGGGACTATGGC.

Turning to this clone: One end of the junction varies from germline; a read error may be responsible. Different DNA sequences within this sample yield the same CDR3. The chain's CDR3 is CASTRPRVSGNTIYF. The sequenced part of the CDR3 DNA is TGTGCCAGTACAAGGCCGCGGGTCTCTGGAAACACA. The rearrangement links TRBV19 to TRBJ1-3; D is undetermined. Sequencing ends 3 residues short of the CDR3 end; the germline J gene provides the rest. The CDR3 is 15 amino acids. Germline V gene sequence: CDR1 LNHDA, CDR2 SQIVND (reference sequence). The complete variable domain, with remaining parts taken from reference TRBV19 and TRBJ1-3, reads DGGITQSPKYLFRKEGQNVTLSCEQNLNHDAMYWYRQDPGQGLRLIYYSQIVNDFQKGDIAEGYSVSREKKESFPLTVTSAQKNPTAFYLCASTRPRVSGNTIYFGEGSWLTVV.

Regarding this clone: The read halts 3 residues ahead of the CDR3 end, with the missing end drawn from the germline J gene. The V call is TRBV12-5, the J call TRBJ1-4; weak D call: TRBD1 (6 bases). In germline, CDR1 is LGHNT, CDR2 FRNRAP. Trimming stripped 5 bases from V and 3 bases from J, with 13 bases between. This CDR3 contains 15 residues. The part of the CDR3 DNA that was read is TGTGCTAGTGGTCTAGGACAGCCCTCTAATGAAAAA. Residues: CASGLGQPSNEK. The CDR3, in full, reads CASGLGQPSNEKLFF.

Note on this clone: The read is 3 residues too short to cover the CDR3 end, so that end is filled in from the germline J gene. The chain is built from TRBV7-9 and TRBJ1-1, with 7 bases that match TRBD1. In germline, CDR1 is SEHNR, CDR2 FQNEAQ (reference sequence). V lost 5 bases and J lost 1; bases outside the gene matches: 4. There are 14 residues in the CDR3. The sequenced CDR3 bases are TGTGCCAGCAGCCTGTGGACAGGGAACACTGAA. Residues: CASSLWTGNTE. The whole CDR3 reads CASSLWTGNTEAFF.

As to this clone: The DNA ends 3 residues before the CDR3 does, and the rest of the CDR3 is filled in from the germline J gene. The V and J genes are TRBV11-2 and TRBJ2-3; TRBD2 aligns across 9 bases. CDR3 size: 15 residues. CDR1 SGHAT and CDR2 FQNNGV come from the germline V gene. CDR3 region: CASSNPDSAGGTQYF. The sequenced part of the CDR3 DNA is TGTGCCAGCAGCAACCCGGACAGTGCGGGGGGGACG. The whole variable domain, remainder taken from reference TRBV11-2 and TRBJ2-3, is EAGVAQSPRYKIIEKRQSVAFWCNPISGHATLYWYQQILGQGPKLLIQFQNNGVVDDSQLPKDRFSAERLKGVDSTLKIQPAKLEDSAVYLCASSNPDSAGGTQYFGPGTRLTVL.

On this clone itself: The read comes to an end 3 residues before the CDR3 does, leaving the germline J gene to fill in the end. V gene TRBV30 combines with J gene TRBJ2-2; 8 bases agree with TRBD1. Germline lookup yields CDR1 GTSNPN and CDR2 SVGIG (reference sequence). CDR3 length: 13 residues. The CDR3 loop reads CAWRQGGGSPLFF. The CDR3 DNA, read in part, is TGTGCCTGGAGACAGGGGGGAGGATCACCG.

In regard to this clone: Read coverage stops 3 residues before the CDR3 terminus; the germline J gene supplies the remainder. The genes are TRBV20-1 and TRBJ2-5, with 8 positions matching TRBD1. The CDR3 spans 12 residues. V lost 5 bases to trimming and J lost 3 bases; unmatched junction nucleotides: 2. Looked up from germline, CDR1 is DFQATT and CDR2 is SNEGSKA (reference sequence). The sequenced CDR3 bases are TGCAGTGCTCACAGGGGGGAAGAGACC. Protein: CSAHRGEET. The entire CDR3 protein reads CSAHRGEETQYF.

Details on this clone: The sequenced fragment ends 3 residues before the CDR3 boundary, so the rest is inferred from the germline J gene. The genes are TRBV20-1 and TRBJ2-1; 9 bases are a match to TRBD2. This CDR3 region has 14 residues. Unmatched junction bases numbered 6, after V lost 6 bases and J lost 3 bases. Per the germline V gene, CDR1 is DFQATT and CDR2 is SNEGSKA (reference sequence). CDR3 in amino acids: CSAATSGVYNEQFF. The CDR3 bases that were read are TGCAGTGCCGCGACTAGCGGAGTCTACAATGAG.

Remarks on this clone: The read is 3 residues too short to cover the CDR3 end, so that end is filled in from the germline J gene. This rearrangement joins TRBV4-2 to TRBJ2-1; TRBD1 is a possible D gene (6 bases). Per the germline V gene, CDR1 is LGHNA and CDR2 is YNFKEQ. The CDR3 is made up of 18 amino acids. V dropped 0 bases and J dropped 7 bases, with 22 bases sitting between them. CDR3 residues: CASSQDNEPRQDRNEQFF. Partial CDR3 DNA: TGTGCCAGCAGCCAAGATAATGAGCCCAGACAGGATCGAAATGAG.

Notes on this clone: The read comes to an end 3 residues before the CDR3 does, leaving the germline J gene to fill in the end. The gene calls are TRBV28 and TRBJ1-5; TRBD1 aligns across 7 bases. The CDR3 contains 14 residues. V was clipped by 6 bases and J by 3 bases; unmatched bases: 5. CDR1 and CDR2 from the germline V gene are MDHEN and SYDVKM. CDR3 bases read: TGTGCCAGCAGCCTGGGGACAGTCAATCAGCCC. It codes for CASSLGTVNQP. Given in full, the CDR3 is CASSLGTVNQPQHF. Full variable domain (remainder filled in from reference TRBV28 and TRBJ1-5): DVKVTQSSRYLVKRTGEKVFLECVQDMDHENMFWYRQDPGLGLRLIYFSYDVKMKEKGDIPEGYSVSREKKERFSLILESASTNQTSMYLCASSLGTVNQPQHFGDGTRLSIL.

A word on this clone: The CDR3 extends 3 residues past the end of the read, so its final part is completed from the germline J gene. The genes are TRBV5-1 and TRBJ2-5; TRBD1 agrees at 9 bases. This CDR3 is built from 15 residues. Trimming cost V 4 bases and J 5 bases; bases outside gene matches: 9. Germline V gene lookup returns CDR1 SGHRS and CDR2 YFSETQ. Partial CDR3 DNA: TGCGCCAGCAGCATGGGGGGACAGGGCCCCGAGACC. This encodes CASSMGGQGPET. The whole CDR3 sequence reads CASSMGGQGPETQYF.

The DNA read from the CDR3 is TGTGCCTGGAGACTCGACAGGGGAGCCTACGAG. It specifies CAWRLDRGAYE. The whole CDR3 protein is CAWRLDRGAYEQYF. V is TRBV30 and J is TRBJ2-7; 8 bases fit TRBD1. The read halts 3 residues ahead of the CDR3 end, with the missing end drawn from the germline J gene. The V and J ends lost 3 bases and 2 bases, in that order; junction bases with no gene match: 6. Looked up from germline, CDR1 is GTSNPN and CDR2 is SVGIG (reference sequence). This CDR3 comprises 14 residues.

Turning to this clone: The CDR3 end falls 3 residues outside the read, so it is completed with the germline J gene. The chain links TRBV30 to TRBJ2-1; D is perhaps TRBD1 (6 bases). Trimming stripped 1 base from V and 2 bases from J, with 9 bases between. Germline lookup yields CDR1 GTSNPN and CDR2 SVGIG (reference sequence). The CDR3 is 14 amino acids. The covered CDR3 bases are TGTGCCTGGAGTGGCAGGGGAGCCTACAATGAG. Translation: CAWSGRGAYNE. The whole CDR3 sequence is CAWSGRGAYNEQFF.

A note on this clone: The read comes to an end 3 residues before the CDR3 does, leaving the germline J gene to fill in the end. The chain joins TRBV28 to TRBJ2-4, with 8 positions matching TRBD1. The junction had 7 bases not matched to a gene; V was cut back by 6 bases and J by 6 bases. CDR1 and CDR2 from the germline V gene are MDHEN and SYDVKM. The CDR3 loop spans 14 amino acids. CDR3 residues: CASRKAGGRNIQYF. CDR3 bases read: TGTGCCAGCAGAAAAGCAGGGGGCCGAAACATT.

As for this clone: The CDR3 is cut off 3 residues early in the read; its end comes from the germline J gene. The J gene is TRBJ2-1, the V gene TRBV20-1, with 7 positions matching TRBD2. The J segment lost 2 bases and the V segment lost 3 bases, leaving 4 bases of the junction unmatched. This CDR3 has 14 amino acids. From germline, CDR1 is DFQATT and CDR2 SNEGSKA (reference sequence). The CDR3 reads CSASPSGTYNEQFF. The DNA read from the CDR3 is TGCAGTGCTAGTCCTAGCGGAACCTACAATGAG.

Note on this clone: The CDR3 end lies 3 residues beyond the end of the read and is filled in from the germline J gene. The chain links TRBV9 to TRBJ2-7; 10 bases map to TRBD2. With V trimmed by 4 bases and J by 5 bases, 15 bases remained unmatched. Germline V lookup: CDR1 SGDLS, CDR2 YYNGEE. This CDR3 has 17 amino acids. The part of the CDR3 DNA that was read is TGTGCCAGCAGCCCCCGGGGTAGAGCGGGAGGGCCTGACGAG. Translating gives CASSPRGRAGGPDE. The entire CDR3 sequence reads CASSPRGRAGGPDEQYF.

To note about this clone: The read is 3 residues too short to cover the CDR3 end, so that end is filled in from the germline J gene. The rearrangement uses TRBV19 and TRBJ2-3; tentatively, D is TRBD2 (9 bases). CDR1 is LNHDA and CDR2 is SQIVND in the germline V gene (reference sequence). The CDR3 is 16 amino acids. The DNA read from the CDR3 is TGTGCCAGTAGTATAGGGACAGGGTTAGCGGGAGAGACG. Protein product: CASSIGTGLAGET. The whole CDR3 is CASSIGTGLAGETQYF.

A remark on this clone: The CDR3 end lies 3 residues beyond the end of the read and is filled in from the germline J gene. This rearrangement joins TRBV19 to TRBJ1-2; weak D call: TRBD1 (5 bases). This CDR3 comprises 13 residues. The germline V gene encodes CDR1 LNHDA and CDR2 SQIVND (reference sequence). Trimming stripped 6 bases from V and 5 bases from J, with 13 bases between. CDR3 in amino acids: CASRETAPYGYTF. The CDR3 bases that were read are TGTGCCAGTAGGGAGACAGCCCCTTATGGC.

In the case of this clone: From the germline J gene comes the end of the CDR3, since the read stops 3 residues before it. The chain uses TRBV5-4 and TRBJ1-6; D is undetermined. Germline-derived CDR1 and CDR2 are SGHNT and YYREEE (reference sequence). Deletions cut 5 bases from V and 7 bases from J, with 16 bases between. The CDR3 is 15 amino acids. The sequenced CDR3 bases are TGTGCCAGCAGTTCGGCGGGTCTGGGCAATTCACCC. This encodes CASSSAGLGNSP. In full, the CDR3 reads CASSSAGLGNSPLHF. Complete variable domain (other parts from reference TRBV5-4 and TRBJ1-6): ETGVTQSPTHLIKTRGQQVTLRCSSQSGHNTVSWYQQALGQGPQFIFQYYREEENGRGNFPPRFSGLQFPNYSSELNVNALELDDSALYLCASSSAGLGNSPLHFGNGTRLTVT.

A remark on this clone: Read data end 3 residues before the CDR3 end; the end is taken from the germline J gene. This chain links TRBV18 with TRBJ2-4; the D gene is possibly TRBD2 (5 bases). From germline, CDR1 is KGHSH and CDR2 LQKENI. The CDR3 contains 14 residues. The CDR3 bases that were read are TGTGCCAGCTCACCAGCGTCTAGCTACTATGGT. Its protein product is CASSPASSYYG. The CDR3 in full is CASSPASSYYGQYF.

Worth noting for this clone: The DNA ends 3 residues before the CDR3 does, and the rest of the CDR3 is filled in from the germline J gene. The chain links TRBV5-1 to TRBJ1-1, with TRBD1 matching 7 bases. V shed 5 bases, J shed 6 bases, and the junction held 16 bases outside the gene matches. The CDR3 runs to 16 residues. Germline CDR1 reads SGHRS; CDR2 reads YFSETQ. The CDR3 spells CASRTGQTTGMAEAFF. CDR3 DNA, as far as it was read: TGCGCCAGCAGGACGGGACAGACTACAGGGATGGCTGAA. The full variable domain, rest sourced from reference TRBV5-1 and TRBJ1-1, is KAGVTQTPRYLIKTRGQQVTLSCSPISGHRSVSWYQQTPGQGLQFLFEYFSETQRNKGNFPGRFSGRQFSNSRSEMNVSTLELGDSALYLCASRTGQTTGMAEAFFGQGTRLTVV.

Notes on this clone: The CDR3 end lies 3 residues beyond the end of the read and is filled in from the germline J gene. The V and J genes are TRBV19 and TRBJ1-1; maybe TRBD1 (6 bases). This CDR3 contains 15 residues. In germline, CDR1 is LNHDA, CDR2 SQIVND (reference sequence). V was trimmed by 3 bases and J by 3 bases, leaving 14 bases between them. The part of the CDR3 DNA that was read is TGTGCCAGTAGTATTATTGGCACAGGGTACACTGAA. Its protein product is CASSIIGTGYTE. The entire CDR3 sequence reads CASSIIGTGYTEAFF. Based on the CDR3 plus reference TRBV19 and TRBJ1-1, the full variable domain is DGGITQSPKYLFRKEGQNVTLSCEQNLNHDAMYWYRQDPGQGLRLIYYSQIVNDFQKGDIAEGYSVSREKKESFPLTVTSAQKNPTAFYLCASSIIGTGYTEAFFGQGTRLTVV.